These 7 T cell receptor beta chains originate from one sample sequenced in a study of Ad26.COV2.S vaccination and SARS-CoV-2 variants. The treatment denotes: about 20 received Ad26.COV2.S at low or high dose, single or two shots; roughly five received placebo; per-sample allocation not given. Sampling occurred on day 63 after the first vaccine or placebo injection. Method: immunoSEQ multiplex PCR; TCRdb's copy keeps in-frame clones and lacks some. This table holds 300,000 to 400,000 clones, 88% found once. The sequenced sample was peripheral blood, obtained in a trial of Ad26.COV2.S vaccine versus placebo. Receptor source: a person aged 18-65 years who received the Ad26.COV2.S COVID-19 vaccine or a placebo.

V and J are TRBV6-2 or TRBV6-3 and TRBJ2-1; 8 nucleotides align to TRBD2. The germline V gene has CDR1 MNHEY and CDR2 SVGEGT. Trimming at V came to 6 bases and at J to 7 bases, leaving 8 bases not matched to a gene. The CDR3 loop spans 14 amino acids. The CDR3, as DNA: TGTGCCAGCAGCCTGAGCCGGGGGGGGAATGAGCAGTTCTTC. Amino acids: CASSLSRGGNEQFF.

A single count supports this clone. Different DNA sequences within this sample yield the same CDR3. The chain combines TRBV30 with TRBJ2-5; D is ambiguous. V gave up 0 bases and J gave up 5 bases, with 4 bases separating them. The CDR3 is 11 amino acids. CDR1 and CDR2 from the germline V gene are GTSNPN and SVGIG (reference sequence). The CDR3 DNA reads as TGTGCCTGGAGTGTAGGTGAGACCCAGTACTTC. Its protein is CAWSVGETQYF.

The genes are TRBV5-1 and TRBJ2-7; 9 nucleotides line up with TRBD1. The CDR3 extends over 16 amino acids. Germline V gene lookup returns CDR1 SGHRS and CDR2 YFSETQ. V lost 7 bases to trimming and J lost 2 bases; unmatched junction nucleotides: 13. CDR3 in amino acids: CASGPGTGNGAYEQYF. CDR3 sequence (DNA): TGCGCCAGCGGACCGGGGACAGGGAACGGGGCCTACGAGCAGTACTTC.

The chain links TRBV18 to TRBJ2-7; D is undetermined. CDR1 and CDR2 (germline): KGHSH, LQKENI. V dropped 0 bases and J dropped 1 base, with 16 bases sitting between them. The CDR3 contains 17 residues. CDR3 amino acids: CASSPPLGSTISYEQYF. The CDR3 DNA follows: TGTGCCAGCTCACCACCCCTAGGGTCGACGATTTCCTACGAGCAGTACTTC. The entire variable domain, with the rest obtained from reference TRBV18 and TRBJ2-7, is as follows: NAGVMQNPRHLVRRRGQEARLRCSPMKGHSHVYWYRQLPEEGLKFMVYLQKENIIDESGMPKERFSAEFPKEGPSILRIQQVVRGDSAAYFCASSPPLGSTISYEQYFGPGTRLTVT.

This clone has just one count. The rearrangement uses TRBV6-1 and TRBJ2-7; 8 nucleotides agree with TRBD2. Trimming cost V 4 bases and J 2 bases; bases outside gene matches: 10. The V gene's germline CDR1 is MNHNS and CDR2 SASEGT. The CDR3 sequence is 16 residues long. The DNA for the CDR3 is TGTGCCAGCAGTGCTCCCCCGGGACTAGGTACCTACGAGCAGTACTTC. It yields the protein CASSAPPGLGTYEQYF.

The chain carries TRBV9 and TRBJ2-7, with D possibly matching TRBD2 (5 bases). Trimming shortened V by 3 bases and J by 4 bases, and 8 bases separated the two germline ends. CDR1 and CDR2 (germline): SGDLS, YYNGEE. The CDR3 length is 12 residues. The CDR3 protein is CASSATGYEQYF. CDR3 coding DNA: TGTGCCAGCAGCGCGACGGGGTACGAGCAGTACTTC.

This sequence joins TRBV7-9 and TRBJ2-7; TRBD1 aligns across 10 bases. Unmatched junction bases numbered 9, after V lost 4 bases and J lost 6 bases. This CDR3 has 15 amino acids. CDR1 and CDR2 from the germline V gene are SEHNR and FQNEAQ (reference sequence). The CDR3 protein is CASSSTTGTGAEQYF. The CDR3 nucleotides read TGTGCCAGCAGCTCGACAACCGGGACAGGGGCCGAGCAGTACTTC.